The 19 T cell receptor beta chains below were found in one sample sequenced in a study of technical replicates of blood from a few donors. Libraries were prepared by immunoSEQ multiplex PCR; TCRdb keeps only in-frame clonotypes and omits some of them. The sample consists of approximately 59,000 clones, roughly 95% of them appearing once. What was sequenced was PBMCs. These receptors were taken from a human donor in good health. Some clones in this sample may be carry-over from other donors' samples.

V gene TRBV7-9 combines with J gene TRBJ2-7, with D perhaps matching TRBD1 (5 bases). This CDR3 has 15 residues. V was shortened by 0 bases and J by 4 bases, with 13 bases between the two germline ends. The germline V gene has CDR1 SEHNR and CDR2 FQNEAQ (reference sequence). The CDR3 bases are TGTGCCAGCAGCTTAGCCCAAACAGGTTCATACGAGCAGTACTTC. Its protein is CASSLAQTGSYEQYF. Together with reference TRBV7-9 and TRBJ2-7, the CDR3 gives the full variable domain: DTGVSQNPRHKITKRGQNVTFRCDPISEHNRLYWYRQTLGQGPEFLTYFQNEAQLEKSRLLSDRFSAERPKGSFSTLEIQRTEQGDSAMYLCASSLAQTGSYEQYFGPGTRLTVT.

This clone appeared once. This chain connects TRBV7-2 to TRBJ1-1; 7 bases are a match to TRBD1. The CDR3 length is 17 residues. Germline lookup yields CDR1 SGHTA and CDR2 FQGNSA. Unmatched junction bases numbered 13, after V lost 4 bases and J lost 2 bases. For the CDR3, the DNA is TGTGCCAGCAGCTCACAGGACAGGTTCTGGGAAAACACTGAAGCTTTCTTT. This sequence encodes CASSSQDRFWENTEAFF.

This clone was detected a few times. The rearrangement links TRBV13 to TRBJ1-6, with TRBD1 matching over 11 bases. V lost 4 bases to trimming and J lost 8 bases; unmatched junction nucleotides: 7. In germline, CDR1 is PRHDT, CDR2 FYEKMQ (reference sequence). This CDR3 is built from 16 residues. CDR3 region: CASSYRDRGFHSPLHF. The CDR3 bases are TGTGCCAGCAGCTACCGGGACAGGGGGTTTCATTCACCCCTCCACTTT. The full variable domain, in which reference TRBV13 and TRBJ1-6 provide the parts outside the CDR3, is AAGVIQSPRHLIKEKRETATLKCYPIPRHDTVYWYQQGPGQDPQFLISFYEKMQSDKGSIPDRFSAQQFSDYHSELNMSSLELGDSALYFCASSYRDRGFHSPLHFGNGTRLTVT.

The V gene is TRBV6-6, the J gene TRBJ1-5; 9 positions agree with TRBD1. Trimming removed 7 bases from V and 6 bases from J; junction bases left unmatched: 7. Germline V gene lookup returns CDR1 MNHNY and CDR2 SVGAGI (reference sequence). The CDR3 length is 14 residues. The chain's CDR3 is CASNLGTGSQPQHF. The CDR3 coding sequence is TGTGCCAGCAATTTGGGGACAGGGAGTCAGCCCCAGCATTTT.

The gene calls are TRBV4-1 and TRBJ1-2; TRBD1 matches 7 bases. This CDR3 contains 14 residues. Germline lookup yields CDR1 MGHRA and CDR2 YSYEKL. V dropped 3 bases and J dropped 4; count of bases not matched to a gene: 5. The CDR3 DNA reads as TGCGCCAGCAGCCATGTCGGGACAGTCTATGGCTACACCTTC. Translating it yields CASSHVGTVYGYTF.

The chain combines TRBV2 with TRBJ2-3; 7 bases match TRBD2. Germline CDR1 is SNHLY and CDR2 is FYNNEI. The CDR3 runs 13 residues. With V trimmed by 8 bases and J by 2 bases, 4 bases remained unmatched. In nucleotides, the CDR3 is TGTGCCAGCCCCGGGACTAACACAGATACGCAGTATTTT. This translates into CASPGTNTDTQYF.

This sequence joins TRBV28 and TRBJ2-1; D may be TRBD2 (5 bases). V was trimmed by 7 bases and J by 5 bases, leaving 15 bases between them. The CDR3 length is 14 residues. Per germline, CDR1 MDHEN and CDR2 SYDVKM. The CDR3 coding sequence is TGTGCCAGCACCGAACTAGGTCGCAACAATGAGCAGTTCTTC. Translation: CASTELGRNNEQFF.

This clone was found once. The CDR3 loop is CASKEGAYYEQYF. The CDR3 DNA follows: TGTGCCAGCAAGGAGGGGGCCTACTACGAGCAGTACTTC. The V gene is TRBV6-5, the J gene TRBJ2-7, with D possibly being TRBD1 (7 bases). This CDR3 comprises 13 residues. The V end was cut by 7 bases, the J end by 3 bases, with 13 bases between. Germline loops: CDR1 MNHEY, CDR2 SVGAGI.

The chain links TRBV7-2 to TRBJ2-7; D is possibly TRBD1 (6 bases). CDR1 and CDR2 from the germline V gene are SGHTA and FQGNSA. Trimming shortened V by 2 bases and J by 1 base, and 9 bases separated the two germline ends. CDR3 length: 14 amino acids. The CDR3 DNA is TGTGCCAGCAGCTTACAGGGGTCTTCCTACGAGCAGTACTTC. Its translation is CASSLQGSSYEQYF. Combining the CDR3 with reference TRBV7-2 and TRBJ2-7 gives the whole variable domain GAGVSQSPSNKVTEKGKDVELRCDPISGHTALYWYRQSLGQGLEFLIYFQGNSAPDKSGLPSDRFSAERTGGSVSTLTIQRTQQEDSAVYLCASSLQGSSYEQYFGPGTRLTVT.

V and J are TRBV6-5 and TRBJ2-5, with D maybe TRBD1 (5 bases). Germline V gene lookup returns CDR1 MNHEY and CDR2 SVGAGI. This CDR3 contains 14 residues. V was trimmed by 9 bases and J by 2 bases, leaving 16 bases between them. CDR3 sequence reads: CASAPGRDQETQYF. For the CDR3, the DNA is TGTGCCAGTGCCCCCGGCAGGGATCAAGAGACCCAGTACTTC.

The CDR3 spells CASSLASGSGTGELFF. In DNA form, the CDR3 reads TGTGCCAGCAGCTTAGCGAGCGGGAGTGGTACCGGGGAGCTGTTTTTT. The chain couples TRBV7-2 to TRBJ2-2, with 8 bases identical to TRBD2. Losses at the gene ends were 0 bases for V and 5 bases for J; bases not matched to a gene: 5. Germline V gene sequence: CDR1 SGHTA, CDR2 FQGNSA. The CDR3 length is 16 residues.

This chain joins TRBV6-1 and TRBJ2-3; D remains unclear. The germline V gene encodes CDR1 MNHNS and CDR2 SASEGT. The CDR3 length is 12 residues. The V end lost 1 base, the J end lost 4 bases, and 3 bases lay between the germline ends. The CDR3 DNA reads as TGTGCCAGCAGTGAAGTATCAGATACGCAGTATTTT. As protein: CASSEVSDTQYF.

This rearrangement joins TRBV7-3 to TRBJ1-2, with D maybe TRBD1 (5 bases). Trimming shortened V by 3 bases and J by 0 bases, and 11 bases separated the two germline ends. This CDR3 has 15 amino acids. From germline, CDR1 is SGHTA and CDR2 FQGTGA. The CDR3 loop is CASSLNRITNYGYTF. CDR3 nucleotides: TGTGCCAGCAGCTTGAACAGGATAACTAACTATGGCTACACCTTC.

V is TRBV9 and J is TRBJ2-1; tentative D call: TRBD2 (6 bases). CDR3 length equals 13 residues. Trimming cost V 1 base and J 9 bases, with 11 bases left between them. Germline V gene sequence: CDR1 SGDLS, CDR2 YYNGEE. CDR3 amino acids: CASSVPTGGEQFF. The CDR3 bases are TGTGCCAGCAGCGTACCTACCGGGGGTGAGCAGTTCTTC.

The gene calls are TRBV5-4 and TRBJ2-1; 7 bases are shared with TRBD1. The CDR3 has 14 residues. Germline V gene data show CDR1 as SGHNT and CDR2 as YYREEE (reference sequence). The junction had 1 base not matched to a gene; V was cut back by 0 bases and J by 4 bases. CDR3 protein: CASSLGDRYNEQFF. CDR3 nucleotide sequence: TGTGCCAGCAGCTTGGGGGACAGATACAATGAGCAGTTCTTC.

The CDR3 sequence: CASSLAGTSGSYEQYF. The CDR3 coding sequence is TGTGCCAGCAGCTTGGCAGGGACTAGCGGGAGCTACGAGCAGTACTTC. The chain employs TRBV5-4 and TRBJ2-7, with TRBD2 matching over 14 bases. V trimming: 0 bases; J trimming: 3 bases; junction bases outside the gene matches: 2. The germline CDR1 and CDR2 sequences are SGHNT and YYREEE (reference sequence). The CDR3 covers 16 residues.

This chain uses TRBV11-2 with TRBJ2-5; D unclear. Germline CDR1 is SGHAT and CDR2 is FQNNGV. The CDR3 has 15 amino acids. V was trimmed by 4 bases and J by 2 bases, leaving 14 bases between them. In nucleotides, the CDR3 is TGTGCCAGCAGCTCCCTACGCAGGCGACAAGAGACCCAGTACTTC. Translation gives CASSSLRRRQETQYF.

J is TRBJ2-1 and V is TRBV30; D ambiguous. Trimming removed 1 base from V and 6 bases from J, with 10 bases in between. This CDR3 comprises 13 residues. Germline CDR1 reads GTSNPN; CDR2 reads SVGIG (reference sequence). The CDR3 coding sequence is TGTGCCTGGAGTGGTGGCGGTCGCAATGAGCAGTTCTTC. The encoded protein is CAWSGGGRNEQFF.

CDR3 amino acids: CASSLAGYRPSSTDTQYF. In nucleotides, the CDR3 is TGTGCCAGCAGCTTGGCGGGGTACCGACCGTCTAGCACAGATACGCAGTATTTT. The rearrangement links TRBV5-6 to TRBJ2-3; perhaps TRBD2 as D (5 bases). Germline CDR1 and CDR2: SGHDT and YYEEEE. This CDR3 is 18 amino acids long. The germline V and J ends were trimmed by 0 bases and 0 bases, with 17 bases remaining between them.